This T cell receptor (beta chain) was obtained from a study of PD-1 blockade in mismatch repair-deficient tumors. TCRdb keeps only in-frame clones here, not all; method: immunoSEQ multiplex PCR. The sample lists some 85,000 clones; approximately 78% were seen once. Study outcomes and limitations: After pembrolizumab, tumor-resident clones rose rapidly, then generally contracted before radiologic responses.

A remark on this clone: Its antigen is unidentified.

With 3 bases clipped from V and 0 bases from J, the junction kept 5 bases outside the gene matches. The CDR3 spans 15 residues. CDR1 and CDR2 from the germline V gene are SGHRS and YFSETQ. PCR or immunohistochemistry showed mismatch repair deficiency in every enrolled patient. The receptor's source is an adult with mismatch repair-deficient cancer. The sequences come from peripheral blood, collected 44 weeks after starting pembrolizumab. The chain uses TRBV5-1 and TRBJ1-1; 7 bases fit TRBD1. The CDR3, as DNA: TGCGCCAGCAGCTCAGGGACAGTAATGAACACTGAAGCTTTCTTT. This gives the protein CASSSGTVMNTEAFF.